The 2 T cell receptor beta chains in this list originate from one sample, sequenced in a study of CD8 T cells in ankylosing spondylitis. Points from the study as a whole: For ankylosing spondylitis blood, a TCR beta motif of 8 or 9 highly homologous variants appeared characteristic.

TCRdb processed the 5' RACE reads anew with MiXCR; each CDR3 protein has one entry. This sample has more than 650,000 distinct CDR3 sequences, with 12% found just once. Their antigens are not known. The sequenced material came from blood, either unsorted or a sorted T cell fraction (not recorded which). Receptors were obtained from a male donor with ankylosing spondylitis.

A few counts support this clonotype. The chain joins TRBV27 to TRBJ2-7; 11 nucleotides agree with TRBD1. V shed 5 bases and J 4 bases; nucleotides not matched to a gene: 7. Germline V gives CDR1 MNHEY, CDR2 SMNVEV (reference sequence). There are 15 residues in the CDR3. CDR3 bases: TGTGCCAGCAGTCCCTGGGACAGGGGGTTGTACGAGCAGTACTTC. This codes for CASSPWDRGLYEQYF.

This clonotype was counted between two and nine times. V gene TRBV20-1 combines with J gene TRBJ2-3; the match to TRBD2 covers 8 bases. The CDR3 contains 16 residues. Germline V lookup: CDR1 DFQATT, CDR2 SNEGSKA (reference sequence). V was pared by 4 bases and J by 2 bases, with 11 bases of the junction left unmatched. The CDR3 reads CSATPGIAGPTDTQYF. The CDR3 DNA follows: TGCAGTGCTACGCCTGGGATAGCGGGGCCCACAGATACGCAGTATTTT.